A single TCR beta chain is shown here with its context. The antigen remains unidentified. This entry is derived from a study of radiotherapy plus CTLA-4 blockade in lung cancer. Broader study findings: Reported findings show early blood T cell clone dynamics, with interferon-beta, best predicted response.

Here immunoSEQ multiplex PCR was the method, and the copy in TCRdb shows in-frame clones only, minus some. The sample has around 14,000 clones; around 72% are singletons. Ipilimumab-mediated CTLA-4 blockade plus focal radiation was given to patients having chemo-refractory metastatic non-small-cell lung cancer. The germline CDR1 and CDR2 sequences are LNHNV and YYDKDF (reference sequence). CDR3 length: 14 amino acids. The germline V and J ends were trimmed by 4 bases and 9 bases, with 16 bases remaining between them. The J gene is TRBJ1-5, the V gene TRBV15, with D maybe TRBD1 (5 bases). Specimen: peripheral blood, collected from a patient treated with radiotherapy plus ipilimumab. The clonotype comes from a human donor with non-small cell lung cancer whose response to radiotherapy plus ipilimumab could not be evaluated. The CDR3 DNA reads TGTGCCACCAGCACCGGGGGTTCAGGGCGGCCCCAGCATTTT. As protein: CATSTGGSGRPQHF.